This T cell receptor beta chain was found in a study of CD8 T cells in ankylosing spondylitis. The study's findings and limits: Reportedly, significant enrichment of disease-linked clones occurred in matched ankylosing spondylitis synovial fluid. Typical of ankylosing spondylitis blood, it appeared, was a TCR beta motif of several highly homologous variants.

The authors made TCR beta libraries by quantitative 5'-RACE with molecular barcodes. TCRdb independently ran MiXCR on the 5' RACE reads; one entry per CDR3 protein. Here the sample spans 250,000 or so distinct CDR3 sequences, about 10% being singletons. V lost 6 bases to trimming and J lost 8 bases; unmatched junction nucleotides: 5. The CDR3 sequence is 13 residues long. This clonotype was seen repeatedly, ten times or more. What it binds is unknown. The rearrangement uses TRBV12-3 or TRBV12-4 and TRBJ2-2; 8 nucleotides match TRBD2. This clonotype was obtained from a male donor with ankylosing spondylitis or in good health (not recorded which). The specimen was blood, either unsorted or a sorted T cell fraction (not recorded which). The CDR3 bases are TGTGCCAGCAGCCCGGGGGGGTTGGGGGAGCTGTTTTTT. This codes for CASSPGGLGELFF.